Presented here are 2 T cell receptor beta chains from one specimen sequenced in a study of beta chain features in type 1 diabetes. General study findings and limits: Type 1 diabetes patients showed a moderate but significant shortening of TCRB CDR3s in all four CD4+ subsets.

As every portion of the isolated RNA was reverse transcribed, the sequencing read expressed TCRB transcripts. Assay used: immunoSEQ multiplex PCR; TCRdb lists only in-frame clones, some missing. The sample has 150,000 to 200,000 clones; 7% to 9.5% are singletons. For these TCRs, the target antigens are not known. The sequencing input was central memory CD4+ T cells from blood. All receptors come from a woman aged 25-40 years with type 1 diabetes.

This clone was seen a few times. The J gene is TRBJ1-2, the V gene TRBV5-6, with 7 bases identical to TRBD1. CDR3 length: 13 amino acids. Germline-derived CDR1 and CDR2 are SGHDT and YYEEEE. The J segment lost 4 bases and the V segment lost 3 bases, leaving 3 bases of the junction unmatched. This CDR3 is CASSSDRAYGYTF. The DNA for the CDR3 is TGTGCCAGCAGCTCCGACAGGGCCTATGGCTACACCTTC.

The chain has TRBV19 and TRBJ2-7, with D possibly being TRBD2 (5 bases). This CDR3 comprises 14 residues. With 7 bases removed from V and 0 bases from J, the gap between germline ends came to 13 bases. Germline CDR1 LNHDA, CDR2 SQIVND (reference sequence). Written as DNA, the CDR3 is TGTGCCAGTAAGGCGGGCCCCGCCTCCTACGAGCAGTACTTC. Translating gives CASKAGPASYEQYF.